These 15 T cell receptor beta chains came from one sample sequenced in a study of response to subunit inactivated influenza vaccine (dated by TCRdb to the late 2010s). The library was generated by RT-PCR. The listed sequencing device is Illumina HiSeq 2500. TCRdb's own reprocessing of the public reads used fastp at Q25 and MiXCR and kept productive beta chains. Here each entry gathers all rows of one CDR3 protein and keeps the most common genes and DNA. The sample data list approximately 730,000 distinct CDR3 sequences, and 14% of these were observed just once. The ten largest account for 6.5% to 8.5% of the sample. Sequences were derived from PBMCs from blood, sampled around two weeks before vaccination. Receptors were obtained from a middle-aged man who received an inactivated influenza vaccine. Donor details come from another sample of the same person, matched by shared clones.

With regard to this clonotype: This sequence may be a read error, since a much larger clone differs from it by one base. The chain uses TRBV13 and TRBJ2-7; maybe TRBD1 (6 bases). The CDR3 sequence is 14 residues long. CDR1 is PRHDT, CDR2 FYEKMQ, per germline (reference sequence). The CDR3 nucleotides are TGTGCCAGCAGCTTACGTGGGGGCTCCTACGAGCAGTGCTTC. Its translation: CASSLRGGSYEQCF.

The gene calls are TRBV20-1 and TRBJ2-7, with D possibly matching TRBD1 (5 bases). V was clipped by 1 base and J by 1 base, with 11 bases between them. The length of the CDR3 is 14 residues. Germline V CDR1 and CDR2: DFQATT, SNEGSKA (reference sequence). Written as DNA, the CDR3 is TGCAGTGCTAGAGGCCTCAGGGCTTCCTACGAGCAGTACTTC. This codes for CSARGLRASYEQYF.

This clonotype was seen a handful of times. This rearrangement joins TRBV29-1 to TRBJ2-3; 9 bases align to TRBD2. Germline V gene sequence: CDR1 SQVTM, CDR2 ANQGSEA. The CDR3 length is 14 residues. The J segment lost 6 bases and the V segment lost 2 bases, leaving 6 bases of the junction unmatched. The CDR3: CSVEPSGKPDTQYF. DNA of the CDR3: TGCAGCGTTGAACCTAGCGGGAAGCCCGATACGCAGTATTTT.

V and J are TRBV29-1 and TRBJ1-5; D gene uncertain. This CDR3 has 16 residues. Germline V gene lookup returns CDR1 SQVTM and CDR2 ANQGSEA. The CDR3 nucleotides are TGCAGACACGACCCGCATAGTCCTTATAGCAATCAGCCCCAGCATTTT. Translated, it gives CRHDPHSPYSNQPQHF. Using reference TRBV29-1 and TRBJ1-5 for the parts outside the CDR3, the full variable domain is SAVISQKPSRDICQRGTSLTIQCQVDSQVTMMFWYRQQPGQSLTLIATANQGSEATYESGFVIDKFPISRPNLTFSTLTVSNMSPEDSSIYLCRHDPHSPYSNQPQHFGDGTRLSIL.

The chain links TRBV28 to TRBJ2-7; D possibly corresponds to TRBD1 (6 bases). Germline CDR1 is MDHEN and CDR2 is SYDVKM. There are 16 residues in the CDR3. V was trimmed by 2 bases and J by 6 bases, leaving 20 bases between them. In nucleotides, the CDR3 is TGTGCCAGCAGTTTACCGCAGGGGTCATACCCTTCCGAGCAGTACTTC. Translating it yields CASSLPQGSYPSEQYF.

This chain uses TRBV6-2 or TRBV6-3 with TRBJ1-1; no clear D. V shed 6 bases and J shed 10 bases, with 12 bases lying between them. The CDR3 is 11 residues long. CDR1 and CDR2 from the germline V gene are MNHEY and SVGEGT. The CDR3 region is CASRPGSSAFF. The CDR3 nucleotides read TGTGCCAGCAGGCCGGGATCTTCAGCTTTCTTT.

V gene TRBV2 combines with J gene TRBJ1-6; TRBD1 agrees at 11 bases. The germline V gene encodes CDR1 SNHLY and CDR2 FYNNEI. The CDR3 sequence is 16 residues long. The V segment lost 8 bases and the J segment 9 bases; nucleotides outside the gene matches: 12. For the CDR3, the DNA is TGTGCCAGCTCTGAGGAAGGGACAGGGGGAATTTCACCCCTCCACTTT. Its translation is CASSEEGTGGISPLHF.

The chain is built from TRBV5-4 and TRBJ1-2; D possibly corresponds to TRBD1 (6 bases). The CDR3 covers 14 residues. CDR1 and CDR2 (germline): SGHNT, YYREEE (reference sequence). V lost 0 bases and J lost 4, with 10 bases in between. The CDR3 nucleotides read TGTGCCAGCAGCTTGGGGGCAGGGGCCTATGGCTACACCTTC. Protein sequence: CASSLGAGAYGYTF.

There are many counts of this clonotype. The chain carries TRBV30 and TRBJ2-1, with no clear D. V was pared by 8 bases and J by 5 bases, with 16 bases between. Germline CDR1 and CDR2: GTSNPN and SVGIG (reference sequence). The CDR3 runs to 13 residues. DNA for the CDR3: TGTGCCAACCGGGCCTTGGAGCACAATGAGCAGTTCTTC. Protein sequence: CANRALEHNEQFF.

This clonotype was picked up a small number of times. This chain joins TRBV7-2 and TRBJ2-1; 9 bases match TRBD2. Unmatched junction bases numbered 7, after V lost 5 bases and J lost 5 bases. This CDR3 spans 15 amino acids. Germline loops: CDR1 SGHTA, CDR2 FQGNSA. This CDR3 reads CASSLSGSQNNEQFF. CDR3 nucleotide sequence: TGTGCCAGCAGCCTTAGCGGGAGCCAGAACAATGAGCAGTTCTTC.

This clonotype was counted only a few times. This chain joins TRBV7-9 and TRBJ1-5; 8 positions match TRBD1. The germline V gene encodes CDR1 SEHNR and CDR2 FQNEAQ (reference sequence). The length of the CDR3 is 14 residues. Trimming took 5 bases from V and 4 from J; bases not matched to a gene: 4. The CDR3 loop reads CASSMTGENQPQHF. The CDR3 coding sequence is TGTGCCAGCAGCATGACAGGGGAGAATCAGCCCCAGCATTTT.

The table lists this clonotype with a few counts. The genes are TRBV4-3 and TRBJ2-1, with 7 bases that match TRBD2. The V segment lost 1 base and the J segment 2 bases; nucleotides outside the gene matches: 2. This CDR3 has 15 residues. The germline V gene has CDR1 LGHNA and CDR2 YSLEER. The DNA of the CDR3 is TGCGCCAGCAGCCAAGCACGGGGGGCCTACAATGAGCAGTTCTTC. Translated: CASSQARGAYNEQFF.

The V call is TRBV7-8, the J call TRBJ2-7, with D uncertain. The V end was cut by 3 bases, the J end by 4 bases, with 13 bases between. CDR1 is SGHVS, CDR2 FQNEAQ, per germline. This CDR3 contains 14 residues. In DNA, the CDR3 is TGTGCCAGCAGCTTGGCCGACGTAGGGTACGAGCAGTACTTC. Translation: CASSLADVGYEQYF.

The rearrangement uses TRBV6-2 or TRBV6-3 and TRBJ2-7; 8 bases are shared with TRBD1. The germline CDR1 and CDR2 sequences are MNHEY and SVGEGT. The CDR3 consists of 14 residues. V lost 5 bases, J lost 4 bases, and 7 bases stayed unmatched. CDR3 amino acids: CASSRQGSDYEQYF. CDR3 nucleotide sequence: TGTGCCAGCAGTCGACAGGGGAGTGATTACGAGCAGTACTTC.

The DNA of the CDR3 is TGTGCCAGCCGGACTAGCGGGAGATACGGTGAGACCCAGTACTTC. Translation gives CASRTSGRYGETQYF. The V and J genes are TRBV6-2 or TRBV6-3 and TRBJ2-5; 13 positions match TRBD2. The CDR3 spans 15 residues. V gave up 8 bases and J gave up 5 bases; unmatched junction bases: 8. The germline V gene encodes CDR1 MNHEY and CDR2 SVGEGT.